Listed here are 8 T cell receptor beta chains from one sample, sequenced in a study of CD8 T cells in ankylosing spondylitis (TCRdb year 2017). Library preparation used 5' RACE. Instrument on record: Illumina HiSeq 2500. Clones were called with MiXCR by TCRdb after fastp trimmed the public reads at Q25, and only in-frame beta chains were retained. Rows with one shared CDR3 protein collapse into an entry with the most common genes and DNA. This sample holds 200,000 to 250,000 distinct CDR3 sequences; roughly 8.2% were observed only once. Approximately 5% of the sample belongs to the ten largest clones. Sequencing used blood, either unsorted or a sorted T cell fraction (not recorded which). Receptor source: a female donor with ankylosing spondylitis or in good health (not recorded which).

This clonotype was found many times. CDR3 DNA sequence: TGCAGTGCTAGGGGGGTCGGCGTGAACACTGAAGCTTTCTTT. Protein: CSARGVGVNTEAFF. The chain couples TRBV20-1 to TRBJ1-1; D is possibly TRBD1 (5 bases). Germline loops: CDR1 DFQATT, CDR2 SNEGSKA (reference sequence). The CDR3 length is 14 residues. V lost 3 bases to trimming and J lost 0 bases, with 11 bases between them.

The chain employs TRBV2 and TRBJ1-1; D ambiguous. Trimming removed 4 bases at V and 7 bases at J, with 13 bases between. This CDR3 spans 13 amino acids. CDR1 SNHLY and CDR2 FYNNEI come from the germline V gene. The CDR3 protein is CASSVSGVGEAFF. The CDR3, as DNA: TGTGCCAGCAGTGTATCCGGAGTAGGTGAAGCTTTCTTT.

The chain couples TRBV11-2 to TRBJ1-2; D remains ambiguous. The CDR3 has 17 residues. V lost 4 bases and J lost 4, with 22 bases in between. The germline V gene has CDR1 SGHAT and CDR2 FQNNGV. CDR3: CASSSQTPVGPLYGYTF. The CDR3 region has the DNA TGTGCCAGCAGCTCTCAGACTCCGGTGGGCCCGCTCTATGGCTACACCTTC.

The table lists this clonotype with many counts. This chain links TRBV20-1 with TRBJ1-5; D ambiguous. This CDR3 is built from 14 residues. The V end lost 3 bases, the J end lost 0 bases, and 9 bases lay between the germline ends. From germline, CDR1 is DFQATT and CDR2 SNEGSKA (reference sequence). CDR3 DNA sequence: TGCAGTGCTAGCGAGGCTTATAGCAATCAGCCCCAGCATTTT. Translating gives CSASEAYSNQPQHF.

This chain joins TRBV7-2 and TRBJ1-2; no firm D call. V was trimmed by 4 bases and J by 5 bases, leaving 8 bases between them. CDR1 and CDR2 (germline): SGHTA, FQGNSA. The CDR3 is made up of 12 amino acids. The CDR3 region has the DNA TGTGCCAGCAGCTCCTTGACGTATGGCTACACCTTC. This sequence encodes CASSSLTYGYTF.

In its sample, this clonotype was seen many times. The V and J genes are TRBV7-2 and TRBJ2-1; D not resolved. Trimming removed 0 bases from V and 1 base from J, with 7 bases in between. Germline CDR1 reads SGHTA; CDR2 reads FQGNSA. The CDR3 loop spans 15 amino acids. DNA for the CDR3: TGTGCCAGCAGCTTAGCAGGGAATTCCTACAATGAGCAGTTCTTC. Residues: CASSLAGNSYNEQFF.

V and J are TRBV7-2 and TRBJ2-5; D uncertain. CDR3 size: 14 residues. Germline V gene data show CDR1 as SGHTA and CDR2 as FQGNSA. V lost 6 bases to trimming and J lost 4 bases, with 15 bases between them. The CDR3 sequence: CASSRLGPGETQYF. The CDR3 DNA sequence: TGTGCCAGCAGTCGACTGGGCCCGGGAGAGACCCAGTACTTC.

The table lists this clonotype with many counts. The genes are TRBV29-1 and TRBJ2-3; D uncertain. Germline loops: CDR1 SQVTM, CDR2 ANQGSEA. CDR3 length: 13 residues. V was trimmed by 6 bases and J by 3 bases, leaving 13 bases between them. The CDR3 DNA reads as TGCAGCGTGCTCAGGACCGGGACAGATACGCAGTATTTT. Residues: CSVLRTGTDTQYF.